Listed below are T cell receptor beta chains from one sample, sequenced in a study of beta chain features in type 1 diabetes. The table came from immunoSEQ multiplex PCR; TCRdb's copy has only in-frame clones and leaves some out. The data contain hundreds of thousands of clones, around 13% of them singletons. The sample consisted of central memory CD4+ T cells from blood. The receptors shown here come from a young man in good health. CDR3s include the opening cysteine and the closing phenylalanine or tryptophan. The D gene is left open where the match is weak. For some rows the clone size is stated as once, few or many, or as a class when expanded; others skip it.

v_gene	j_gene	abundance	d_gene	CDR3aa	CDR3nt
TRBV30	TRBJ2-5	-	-	CAWSSMHDSSQYF	TGTGCCTGGAGTAGTATGCATGATTCTTCCCAGTACTTC
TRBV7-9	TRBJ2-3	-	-	CASSPSSASTDTQYF	TGTGCCAGCAGCCCCAGCTCGGCGAGCACAGATACGCAGTATTTT
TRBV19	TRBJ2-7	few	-	CASTATRGEQYF	TGTGCCAGTACGGCGACCCGCGGCGAGCAGTACTTC
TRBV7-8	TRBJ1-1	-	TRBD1	CASSSTTGGSTEAFF	TGTGCCAGCAGCTCCACTACAGGGGGCTCTACTGAAGCTTTCTTT
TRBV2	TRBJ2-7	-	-	CASSEKWDSTYEQYF	TGTGCCAGCAGTGAAAAGTGGGACTCCACCTACGAGCAGTACTTC
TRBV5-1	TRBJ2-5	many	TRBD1	CASSLGQGRWETQYF	TGCGCCAGCAGCTTGGGACAGGGTCGGTGGGAGACCCAGTACTTC
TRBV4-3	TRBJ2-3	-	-	CASSQDFLGGTQYF	TGCGCCAGCAGCCAAGATTTCCTGGGAGGTACGCAGTATTTT
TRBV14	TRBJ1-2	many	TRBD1	CASSQDFGQATGYTF	TGTGCCAGCAGCCAAGATTTCGGACAGGCCACGGGCTACACCTTC
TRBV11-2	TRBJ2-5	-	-	CASSPRAQETQYF	TGTGCCAGCAGCCCGCGGGCCCAAGAGACCCAGTACTTC
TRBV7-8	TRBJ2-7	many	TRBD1	CASSLEGQPYHEQYF	TGTGCCAGCAGCCTAGAGGGACAGCCATACCACGAGCAGTACTTC
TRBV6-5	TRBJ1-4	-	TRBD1	CASRSGTGNEKLFF	TGTGCCAGCAGGTCCGGGACAGGAAATGAAAAACTGTTTTTT
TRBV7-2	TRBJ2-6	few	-	CASSATGGAGANVLTF	TGTGCCAGCAGCGCGACCGGAGGGGCTGGGGCCAACGTCCTGACTTTC
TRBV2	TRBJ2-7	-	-	CASSEGVQGGGYEQYF	TGTGCCAGCAGTGAAGGGGTCCAAGGAGGGGGCTACGAGCAGTACTTC
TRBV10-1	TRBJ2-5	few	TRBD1	CASGTAQETQYF	TGCGCCAGTGGGACAGCTCAAGAGACCCAGTACTTC
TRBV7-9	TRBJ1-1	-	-	CASSRGTAGTEAFF	TGTGCCAGCAGCAGAGGGACCGCAGGCACTGAAGCTTTCTTT
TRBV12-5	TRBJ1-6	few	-	CASGDDSLKRSPLHF	TGTGCTAGTGGTGACGACAGTCTCAAGAGGTCACCCCTCCACTTT
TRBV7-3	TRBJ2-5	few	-	CASSQGLPGETQYF	TGTGCCAGCAGCCAGGGACTCCCGGGGGAGACCCAGTACTTC
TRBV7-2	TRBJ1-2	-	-	CASSHNSYGYTF	TGTGCCAGCAGCCACAATTCCTATGGCTACACCTTC
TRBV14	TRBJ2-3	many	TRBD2	CASSRRNPGTSGMSPSTDTQYF	TGTGCCAGCAGCCGAAGAAACCCCGGGACTAGCGGGATGTCTCCTAGCACAGATACGCAGTATTTT
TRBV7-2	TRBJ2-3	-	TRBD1	CASSPNPGQGTDTQYF	TGTGCCAGCAGCCCAAATCCGGGACAGGGGACAGATACGCAGTATTTT
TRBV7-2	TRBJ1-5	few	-	CASSFDSFQPQHF	TGTGCCAGCAGCTTTGACAGTTTTCAGCCCCAGCATTTT
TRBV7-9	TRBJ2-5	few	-	CASSPLQETQYF	TGTGCCAGCAGCCCCCTCCAAGAGACCCAGTACTTC
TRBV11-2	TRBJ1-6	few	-	CASSLGSPGGSPLHF	TGTGCCAGCAGCTTAGGTTCGCCCGGGGGGTCACCCCTCCACTTT
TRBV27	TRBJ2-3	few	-	CASSGARDTQYF	TGTGCCAGCAGTGGAGCCAGAGATACGCAGTATTTT
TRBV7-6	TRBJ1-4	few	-	CASTQDTNEKLFF	TGTGCCAGTACACAGGATACTAATGAAAAACTGTTTTTT
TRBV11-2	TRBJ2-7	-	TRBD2	CASSQVTAGAYEQYF	TGTGCCAGCAGCCAGGTCACGGCGGGGGCCTACGAGCAGTACTTC
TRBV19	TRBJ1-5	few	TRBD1	CASSTGQGLNQPQHF	TGTGCCAGTAGTACCGGACAGGGATTGAATCAGCCCCAGCATTTT
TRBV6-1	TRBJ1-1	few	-	CASSEPDTEAFF	TGTGCCAGCAGTGAACCGGACACTGAAGCTTTCTTT
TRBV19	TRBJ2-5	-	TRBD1	CASSTGTGKQETQYF	TGTGCCAGTAGTACCGGGACAGGGAAGCAAGAGACCCAGTACTTC
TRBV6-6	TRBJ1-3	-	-	CASSYEGVSGNTIYF	TGTGCCAGCAGTTATGAGGGGGTCTCTGGAAACACCATATATTTT
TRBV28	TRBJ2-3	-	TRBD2	CASQGTGGLTDTQYF	TGTGCCAGCCAGGGTACGGGGGGACTCACAGATACGCAGTATTTT
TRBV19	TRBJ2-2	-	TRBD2	CASSIGGLAGATGELFF	TGTGCCAGTAGTATAGGAGGACTAGCGGGAGCCACCGGGGAGCTGTTTTTT
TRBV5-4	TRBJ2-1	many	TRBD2	CASSSRLAGLTQFF	TGTGCCAGCAGCTCCCGACTAGCGGGACTTACCCAGTTCTTC
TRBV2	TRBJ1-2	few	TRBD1	CASTLDRENRGYTF	TGTGCCAGCACCCTGGACAGGGAAAATCGTGGCTACACCTTC
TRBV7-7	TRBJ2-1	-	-	CASSSNRREQFF	TGTGCCAGCAGCTCGAACCGGCGGGAGCAGTTCTTC
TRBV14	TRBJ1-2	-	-	CASSQVGEGKNTF	TGTGCCAGCAGCCAAGTGGGTGAGGGGAAGAACACCTTC
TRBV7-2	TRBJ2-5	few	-	CASSFSSSETQYF	TGTGCCAGCAGCTTCTCTAGTTCGGAGACCCAGTACTTC
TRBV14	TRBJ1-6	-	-	CASSLGSYNSPLHF	TGTGCCAGCAGCCTGGGGTCCTATAATTCACCCCTCCACTTT
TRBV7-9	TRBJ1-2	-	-	CASSLDRQGSLRGYTF	TGTGCCAGCAGCTTAGATCGTCAGGGCTCCCTCCGCGGCTACACCTTC
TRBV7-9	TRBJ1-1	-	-	CASSPGTTTAEAFF	TGCGCCAGCAGCCCCGGTACTACGACAGCCGAAGCTTTCTTT
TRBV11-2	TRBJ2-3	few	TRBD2	CASSLAGTSGRRVPDTQYF	TGTGCCAGCAGTTTAGCTGGGACTAGCGGGAGGAGGGTCCCAGATACGCAGTATTTT
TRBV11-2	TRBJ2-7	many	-	CASSQDGAGVAYEQYF	TGTGCCAGCAGCCAAGATGGGGCCGGGGTCGCATACGAGCAGTACTTC
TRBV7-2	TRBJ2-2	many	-	CASSLYETGELFF	TGTGCCAGCAGCTTATACGAAACCGGGGAGCTGTTTTTT
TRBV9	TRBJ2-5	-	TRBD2	CASSVASGRAGETQYF	TGTGCCAGCAGCGTAGCTAGCGGGAGGGCCGGCGAGACCCAGTACTTC